This TCR beta chain was documented in a study of cytomegalovirus exposure and HLA in healthy donors. Findings of the study overall: Highly shared sequence variants in one cluster were likely a sequencing artifact. A later analysis found common viral pathogens apparently linked to several of the most significant clusters.

CDR3 length: 12 residues. CDR1 is SEHNR and CDR2 is FQNEAQ in the germline V gene (reference sequence). Trimming left V 4 bases short and J 9 bases short, with 10 bases between. Comments on this clone: Its antigen is unknown.

In the PCR, 60 Vbeta and 13 Jbeta primers were used. Profiling relied on immunoSEQ multiplex PCR, and the TCRdb table lists in-frame clones only, not all of them. The profile shows about 150,000 clones, about 75% of them singletons. Sequenced material: PBMCs. This receptor was obtained from a man aged 55 to 70 in good health and CMV-seronegative. The rearrangement joins TRBV7-9 to TRBJ2-1, with D perhaps TRBD2 (5 bases). As DNA, the CDR3 is TGTGCCAGCAGCTGGGCTAGCATTGAGCAGTTCTTC. Encoded protein: CASSWASIEQFF.